This T cell receptor beta chain appears in the sequencing data of a study of cytomegalovirus exposure and HLA in healthy donors. Vbeta (60) and Jbeta (13) primers were used in the PCR. Sequenced by immunoSEQ multiplex PCR; TCRdb stores in-frame clones only, minus some. The data show around 120,000 clones, around 60% seen once. Trimming stripped 7 bases from V and 7 bases from J, with 16 bases between. Germline values: CDR1 WSHSY, CDR2 SAAADI. CDR3 length equals 14 residues. The source material was PBMCs. This sequence was found in a man younger than 45 in good health and CMV-seropositive. The gene calls are TRBV10-2 and TRBJ1-4; D may be TRBD1 (6 bases). In DNA form, the CDR3 reads TGCGCCAGCACTCCACAGGGCATCAGTGAAAAACTGTTTTTT. Amino acid sequence: CASTPQGISEKLFF.